Listed here is a single T cell receptor (beta chain). The sample is drawn from a study of blood T cell repertoires in COVID-19. Study-level background: There were acute and convalescent COVID-19 samples, and they came from the United States, Italy and Spain. Sample material is recorded as cDNA or gDNA derived from T cells, B-cell-depleted T cells, or PBMCs.

The CDR3 contains 15 residues. Germline CDR1 SGHVS, CDR2 FQNEAQ. Trimming shortened V by 2 bases and J by 4 bases, and 14 bases separated the two germline ends. In the authors' workflow: Counts of nucleated cells, estimated from reference gene primer amplification, were obtained. Profiled with immunoSEQ multiplex PCR; TCRdb holds only in-frame clones, not every one. V and J calls and clone size are those listed in that table; D and trimming were worked out from the DNA. The sample includes roughly 130,000 clones, approximately 84% of them seen just once. The sequence derives from a young woman who had recovered from COVID-19. The rearrangement links TRBV7-8 to TRBJ1-2; a weak D match, TRBD1 (6 bases). The sequencing input was peripheral blood. The CDR3 sequence: CASSLTGGLGYGYTF. DNA of the CDR3: TGTGCCAGCAGCTTAACTGGGGGCCTGGGCTATGGCTACACCTTC.